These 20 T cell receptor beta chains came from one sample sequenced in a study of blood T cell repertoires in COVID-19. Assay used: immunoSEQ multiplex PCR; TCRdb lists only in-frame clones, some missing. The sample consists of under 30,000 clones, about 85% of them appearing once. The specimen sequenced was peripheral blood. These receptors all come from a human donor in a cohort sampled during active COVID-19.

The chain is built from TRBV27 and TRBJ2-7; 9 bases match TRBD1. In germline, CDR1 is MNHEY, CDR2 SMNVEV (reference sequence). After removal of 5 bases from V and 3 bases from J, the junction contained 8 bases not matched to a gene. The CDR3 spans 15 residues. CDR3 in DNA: TGTGCCAGCAGTACCGAACAGGGGGCCCTCTACGAGCAGTACTTC. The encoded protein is CASSTEQGALYEQYF.

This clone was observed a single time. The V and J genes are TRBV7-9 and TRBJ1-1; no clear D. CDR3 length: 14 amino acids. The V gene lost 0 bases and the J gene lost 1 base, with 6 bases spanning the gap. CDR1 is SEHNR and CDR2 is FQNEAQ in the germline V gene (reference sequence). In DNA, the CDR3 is TGTGCCAGCAGCTTAGCGCTAGAGAACACTGAAGCTTTCTTT. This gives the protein CASSLALENTEAFF. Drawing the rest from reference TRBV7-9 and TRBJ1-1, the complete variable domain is DTGVSQNPRHKITKRGQNVTFRCDPISEHNRLYWYRQTLGQGPEFLTYFQNEAQLEKSRLLSDRFSAERPKGSFSTLEIQRTEQGDSAMYLCASSLALENTEAFFGQGTRLTVV.

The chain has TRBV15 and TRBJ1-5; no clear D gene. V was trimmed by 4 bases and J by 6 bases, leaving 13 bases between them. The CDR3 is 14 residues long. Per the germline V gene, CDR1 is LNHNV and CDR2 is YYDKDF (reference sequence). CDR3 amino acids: CATSMRREGQPQHF. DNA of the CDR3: TGTGCCACCAGCATGAGGAGGGAAGGTCAGCCCCAGCATTTT.

CDR3 nucleotides: TGTGCCAGCTCACCAGATCTCGGGGTCTCTGGAAACACCATATATTTT. Translating gives CASSPDLGVSGNTIYF. The chain recombines TRBV18 with TRBJ1-3; D is unresolved. This CDR3 has 16 residues. Germline V gene lookup returns CDR1 KGHSH and CDR2 LQKENI. Trimming cost V 2 bases and J 0 bases, with 11 bases left between them. Based on the CDR3 plus reference TRBV18 and TRBJ1-3, the full variable domain is NAGVMQNPRHLVRRRGQEARLRCSPMKGHSHVYWYRQLPEEGLKFMVYLQKENIIDESGMPKERFSAEFPKEGPSILRIQQVVRGDSAAYFCASSPDLGVSGNTIYFGEGSWLTVV.

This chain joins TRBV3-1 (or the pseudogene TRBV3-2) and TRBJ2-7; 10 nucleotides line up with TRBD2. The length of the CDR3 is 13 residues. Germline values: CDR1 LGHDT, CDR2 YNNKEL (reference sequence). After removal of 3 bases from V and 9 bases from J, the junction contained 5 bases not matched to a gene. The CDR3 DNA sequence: TGTGCCAGCAGCCAGAGCGGGGGGGGCGTGCAGTACTTC. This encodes CASSQSGGGVQYF.

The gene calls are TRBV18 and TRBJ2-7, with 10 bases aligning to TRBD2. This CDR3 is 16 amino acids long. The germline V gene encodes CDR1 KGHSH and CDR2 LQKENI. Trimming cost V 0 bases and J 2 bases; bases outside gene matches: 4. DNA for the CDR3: TGTGCCAGCTCACCACCCGGACTAGCGGAACCCTACGAGCAGTACTTC. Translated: CASSPPGLAEPYEQYF.

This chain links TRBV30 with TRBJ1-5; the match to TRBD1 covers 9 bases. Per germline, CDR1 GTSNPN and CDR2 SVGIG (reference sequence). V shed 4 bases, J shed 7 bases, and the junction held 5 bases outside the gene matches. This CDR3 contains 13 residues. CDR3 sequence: CAWNGQGIQPQHF. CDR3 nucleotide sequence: TGTGCCTGGAATGGACAGGGGATACAGCCCCAGCATTTT.

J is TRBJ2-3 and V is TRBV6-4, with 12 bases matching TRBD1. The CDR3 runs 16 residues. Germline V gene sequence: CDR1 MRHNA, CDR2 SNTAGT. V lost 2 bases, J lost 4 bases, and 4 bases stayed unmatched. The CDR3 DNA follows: TGTGCCAGCAGTGACGGGACAGGGGGCGCAGCAGATACGCAGTATTTT. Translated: CASSDGTGGAADTQYF.

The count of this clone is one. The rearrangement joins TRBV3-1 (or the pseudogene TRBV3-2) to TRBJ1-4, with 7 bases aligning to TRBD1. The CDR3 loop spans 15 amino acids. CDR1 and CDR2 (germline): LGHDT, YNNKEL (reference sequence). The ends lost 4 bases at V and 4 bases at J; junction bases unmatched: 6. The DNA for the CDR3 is TGTGCCAGCAGCCTCCCGGGACAGTTTAATGAAAAACTGTTTTTT. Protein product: CASSLPGQFNEKLFF.

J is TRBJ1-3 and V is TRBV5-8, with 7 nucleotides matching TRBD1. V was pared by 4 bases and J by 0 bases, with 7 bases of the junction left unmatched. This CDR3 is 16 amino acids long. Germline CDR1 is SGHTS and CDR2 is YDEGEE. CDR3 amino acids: CASSPGQLSSGNTIYF. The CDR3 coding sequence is TGTGCCAGCAGCCCGGGACAGCTAAGCTCTGGAAACACCATATATTTT.

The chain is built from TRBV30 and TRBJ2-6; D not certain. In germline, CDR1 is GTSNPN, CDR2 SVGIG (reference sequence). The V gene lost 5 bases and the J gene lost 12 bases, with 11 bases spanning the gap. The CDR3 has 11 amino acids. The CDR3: CAWLSTPVLTF. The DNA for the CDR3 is TGTGCCTGGTTGAGTACGCCCGTCCTGACTTTC.

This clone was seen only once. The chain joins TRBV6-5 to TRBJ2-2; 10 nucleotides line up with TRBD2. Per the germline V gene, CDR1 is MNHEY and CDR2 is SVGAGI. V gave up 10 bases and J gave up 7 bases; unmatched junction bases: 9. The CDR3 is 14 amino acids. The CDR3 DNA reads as TGTGCCACCGGCGTCGGGACTAGCGTCGGGGAGCTGTTTTTT. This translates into CATGVGTSVGELFF.

The CDR3 DNA reads TGTGCTAGTGAGCCAGACTCGCAGACGCAGTATTTT. Its protein product is CASEPDSQTQYF. J is TRBJ2-3 and V is TRBV12-5; no clear D gene. The CDR3 is made up of 12 amino acids. The germline V and J ends were trimmed by 7 bases and 9 bases, with 14 bases remaining between them. Germline V CDR1 and CDR2: LGHNT, FRNRAP.

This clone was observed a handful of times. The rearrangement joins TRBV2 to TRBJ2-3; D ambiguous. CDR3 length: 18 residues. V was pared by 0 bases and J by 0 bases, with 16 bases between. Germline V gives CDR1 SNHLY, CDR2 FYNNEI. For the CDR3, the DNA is TGTGCCAGCAGTGAAGCGGGTGCCCAGACTCCTAGCACAGATACGCAGTATTTT. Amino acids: CASSEAGAQTPSTDTQYF.

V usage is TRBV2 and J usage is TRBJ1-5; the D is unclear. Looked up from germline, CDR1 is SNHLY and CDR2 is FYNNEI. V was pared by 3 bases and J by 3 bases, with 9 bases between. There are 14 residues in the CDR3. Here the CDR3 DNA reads TGTGCCAGCAGTGACAACGGGAACAATCAGCCCCAGCATTTT. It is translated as CASSDNGNNQPQHF.

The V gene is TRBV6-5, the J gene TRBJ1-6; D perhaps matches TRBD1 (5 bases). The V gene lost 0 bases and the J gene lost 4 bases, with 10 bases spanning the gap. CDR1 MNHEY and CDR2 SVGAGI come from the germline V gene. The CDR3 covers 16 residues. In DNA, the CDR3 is TGTGCCAGCAGTTACTCGGACGACAGTTATAATTCACCCCTCCACTTT. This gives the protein CASSYSDDSYNSPLHF.

This CDR3 reads CASRDSANTGELFF. Written as DNA, the CDR3 is TGTGCCAGCAGGGACAGCGCGAACACCGGGGAGCTGTTTTTT. The chain uses TRBV19 and TRBJ2-2, with TRBD1 matching over 7 bases. This CDR3 has 14 residues. CDR1 is LNHDA and CDR2 is SQIVND in the germline V gene (reference sequence). V lost 9 bases and J lost 0; bases outside the gene matches: 4.

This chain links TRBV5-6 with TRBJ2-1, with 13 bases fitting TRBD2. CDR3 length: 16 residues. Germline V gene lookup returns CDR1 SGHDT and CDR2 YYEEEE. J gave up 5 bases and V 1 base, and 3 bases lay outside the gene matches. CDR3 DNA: TGTGCCAGCAGCTTGTTAGGGACTAGCGGGGACAATGAGCAGTTCTTC. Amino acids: CASSLLGTSGDNEQFF. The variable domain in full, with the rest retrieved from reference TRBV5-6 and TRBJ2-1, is DAGVTQSPTHLIKTRGQQVTLRCSPKSGHDTVSWYQQALGQGPQFIFQYYEEEERQRGNFPDRFSGHQFPNYSSELNVNALLLGDSALYLCASSLLGTSGDNEQFFGPGTRLTVL.

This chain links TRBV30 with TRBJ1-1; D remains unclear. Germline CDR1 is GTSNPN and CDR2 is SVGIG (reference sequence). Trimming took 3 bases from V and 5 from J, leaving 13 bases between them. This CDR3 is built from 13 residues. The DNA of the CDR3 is TGTGCCTGGAGCGCCCAGCCCGGGACTGAAGCTTTCTTT. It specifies CAWSAQPGTEAFF.

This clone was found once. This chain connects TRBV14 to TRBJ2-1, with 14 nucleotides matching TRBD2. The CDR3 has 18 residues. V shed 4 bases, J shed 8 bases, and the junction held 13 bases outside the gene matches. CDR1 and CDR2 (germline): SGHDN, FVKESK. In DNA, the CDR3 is TGTGCCAGCAGCCCCATTGGGACTAGCGGGAGAACGGGGTATGAGCAGTTCTTC. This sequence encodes CASSPIGTSGRTGYEQFF.